Listed here are 13 T cell receptor beta chains from one sample, sequenced in a study of CD8 T cells in Susac syndrome. Reverse transcription of about 0.45 to 1 ug RNA used random hexamers. TCRdb re-analysed the immunoSEQ multiplex PCR reads in MiXCR, keeping a single row per CDR3 protein. This sample has 200,000 or so distinct CDR3 sequences, with nearly 95% found just once. The sequenced material came from CD4+ T cells from PBMCs. The source of these receptors is a human donor with multiple sclerosis.

The chain joins TRBV9 to TRBJ2-7, with D possibly being TRBD2 (6 bases). The CDR3 length is 14 residues. Germline CDR1 SGDLS, CDR2 YYNGEE. Deletions cut 0 bases from V and 3 bases from J, with 10 bases between. CDR3 coding DNA: TGTGCCAGCAGCGTAGGGGTCGGGGGCTACGAGCAGTACTTC. It specifies CASSVGVGGYEQYF.

J is TRBJ2-1 and V is TRBV24-1; 10 bases align to TRBD2. The CDR3 runs 14 residues. The V segment lost 8 bases and the J segment 5 bases; nucleotides outside the gene matches: 5. Germline V gene lookup returns CDR1 KGHDR and CDR2 SFDVKD. The CDR3 DNA follows: TGTGCCACCAAAGGACTAGCGGACGACAATGAGCAGTTCTTC. Translating gives CATKGLADDNEQFF.

The CDR3 loop reads CASSETSSYEQYF. DNA for the CDR3: TGCGCCAGCAGTGAGACTAGCTCCTACGAGCAGTACTTC. The chain recombines TRBV10-1 with TRBJ2-7; tentative D call: TRBD2 (5 bases). Trimming pared 2 bases from V and 0 bases from J, leaving 5 bases between. CDR3 size: 13 residues. Germline CDR1 WNHNN, CDR2 SYGVQD (reference sequence).

The V call is TRBV9, the J call TRBJ2-1; tentatively, D is TRBD2 (6 bases). CDR3 length equals 15 residues. Germline CDR1 is SGDLS and CDR2 is YYNGEE. V was clipped by 0 bases and J by 8 bases, with 15 bases between them. As DNA, the CDR3 is TGTGCCAGCAGCGTAGGGGGGGAGAGAGTCGATGAGCAGTTCTTC. Protein sequence: CASSVGGERVDEQFF. Combining the CDR3 with reference TRBV9 and TRBJ2-1 gives the whole variable domain DSGVTQTPKHLITATGQRVTLRCSPRSGDLSVYWYQQSLDQGLQFLIQYYNGEERAKGNILERFSAQQFPDLHSELNLSSLELGDSALYFCASSVGGERVDEQFFGPGTRLTVL.

The chain links TRBV29-1 to TRBJ1-3; TRBD1 aligns across 7 bases. This CDR3 has 13 amino acids. The germline CDR1 and CDR2 sequences are SQVTM and ANQGSEA. J gave up 1 base and V 7 bases, and 4 bases lay outside the gene matches. CDR3 nucleotides: TGCAGCGCCAGGGACAGTTCTGGAAACACCATATATTTT. Translating gives CSARDSSGNTIYF.

This chain joins TRBV30 and TRBJ2-7; D unclear. The germline CDR1 and CDR2 sequences are GTSNPN and SVGIG (reference sequence). V dropped 8 bases and J dropped 1 base, with 12 bases sitting between them. This CDR3 has 12 residues. CDR3 region: CARKESSYEQYF. For the CDR3, the DNA is TGTGCCAGAAAGGAGAGTTCCTACGAGCAGTACTTC.

This clonotype was recorded only once. The rearrangement joins TRBV4-2 to TRBJ1-5; D is unresolved. The CDR3 has 14 residues. The germline V gene encodes CDR1 LGHNA and CDR2 YNFKEQ. V was pared by 1 base and J by 3 bases, with 7 bases between. The CDR3 DNA sequence: TGTGCCAGCAGCCAAGTAAGAGACAATCAGCCCCAGCATTTT. Encoded protein: CASSQVRDNQPQHF.

The gene calls are TRBV29-1 and TRBJ2-7; TRBD1 matches at 9 bases. CDR1 is SQVTM and CDR2 is ANQGSEA in the germline V gene. The CDR3 sequence is 13 residues long. J lost 6 bases, V lost 4 bases, and 7 bases had no gene match. The CDR3 bases are TGCAGCGTTGGAACGGGACAGGGATCCGAGCAGTACTTC. Residues: CSVGTGQGSEQYF.

The V call is TRBV29-1, the J call TRBJ1-4; unclear D gene. The CDR3 loop spans 16 amino acids. CDR1 and CDR2 (germline): SQVTM, ANQGSEA. The germline V and J ends were trimmed by 4 bases and 0 bases, with 15 bases remaining between them. CDR3 coding DNA: TGCAGCGTTGTCGACTTGGAGGGTGCAACTAATGAAAAACTGTTTTTT. Residues: CSVVDLEGATNEKLFF.

The chain links TRBV20-1 to TRBJ2-3; possible D gene TRBD1, 6 bases. V was cut by 3 bases and J by 0 bases, with 10 bases left in between. Germline-derived CDR1 and CDR2 are DFQATT and SNEGSKA (reference sequence). The CDR3 is 14 amino acids. Written as DNA, the CDR3 is TGCAGTGCTAGGACCGACAGGAGCACAGATACGCAGTATTTT. The encoded protein is CSARTDRSTDTQYF.

The chain's CDR3 is CASSSRNGYTF. For the CDR3, the DNA is TGTGCCAGCAGCTCACGGAATGGCTACACCTTC. The V call is TRBV5-6, the J call TRBJ1-2; D gene unclear. Germline V CDR1 and CDR2: SGHDT, YYEEEE. The CDR3 is 11 residues long. V was clipped by 3 bases and J by 6 bases, with 6 bases between them.

The rearrangement uses TRBV6-2 or TRBV6-3 and TRBJ1-2; TRBD1 matches 10 bases. Germline-derived CDR1 and CDR2 are MNHEY and SVGEGT. The J segment lost 9 bases and the V segment lost 6 bases, leaving 10 bases of the junction unmatched. The CDR3 is 14 amino acids. The CDR3 protein is CASRAVGQGIRYTF. The CDR3 nucleotides are TGTGCCAGCAGAGCGGTGGGACAGGGGATTCGCTACACCTTC.

This clonotype was counted a single time. The chain links TRBV6-2 or TRBV6-3 to TRBJ1-1; 7 bases are shared with TRBD1. The V and J ends lost 4 bases and 4 bases, in that order; junction bases with no gene match: 6. Looked up from germline, CDR1 is MNHEY and CDR2 is SVGEGT. This CDR3 region has 14 residues. The CDR3 sequence: CASSWGQLVTEAFF. The DNA for the CDR3 is TGTGCCAGCAGTTGGGGACAGCTCGTCACTGAAGCTTTCTTT.